This T cell receptor beta chain was retrieved from a study of CD8+CD57+ T cells in acquired aplastic anemia. In the study overall: Read counts for CD4+ cells (from healthy donors) averaged about 10.8 million.

Genomic DNA provided the template from which TCR beta VDJ and CDR3 profiles were obtained. In TCRdb, the reads were re-called with MiXCR into one record per CDR3 protein. Of approximately 160,000 distinct CDR3 sequences in the sample, 35% to 55% were seen once. Notes on the study in general: Patients and controls shared roughly 31 CD8+ CDR3 sequences, highly expressed in patients.

This clonotype was recorded many times. Its antigen is still unknown. The V gene lost 6 bases and the J gene lost 7 bases, with 16 bases spanning the gap. Germline loops: CDR1 DFQATT, CDR2 SNEGSKA (reference sequence). The CDR3 has 14 residues. The sequence derives from a human donor in good health. The specimen sequenced was sorted CD4+, CD8+, or CD8+CD57+ T cells (not recorded which) from PBMCs. The gene calls are TRBV20-1 and TRBJ1-6; D perhaps matches TRBD1 (6 bases). CDR3 residues: CSASVSGGNSPLHF. CDR3 DNA: TGCAGTGCGAGCGTGTCCGGGGGCAATTCACCCCTCCACTTT.